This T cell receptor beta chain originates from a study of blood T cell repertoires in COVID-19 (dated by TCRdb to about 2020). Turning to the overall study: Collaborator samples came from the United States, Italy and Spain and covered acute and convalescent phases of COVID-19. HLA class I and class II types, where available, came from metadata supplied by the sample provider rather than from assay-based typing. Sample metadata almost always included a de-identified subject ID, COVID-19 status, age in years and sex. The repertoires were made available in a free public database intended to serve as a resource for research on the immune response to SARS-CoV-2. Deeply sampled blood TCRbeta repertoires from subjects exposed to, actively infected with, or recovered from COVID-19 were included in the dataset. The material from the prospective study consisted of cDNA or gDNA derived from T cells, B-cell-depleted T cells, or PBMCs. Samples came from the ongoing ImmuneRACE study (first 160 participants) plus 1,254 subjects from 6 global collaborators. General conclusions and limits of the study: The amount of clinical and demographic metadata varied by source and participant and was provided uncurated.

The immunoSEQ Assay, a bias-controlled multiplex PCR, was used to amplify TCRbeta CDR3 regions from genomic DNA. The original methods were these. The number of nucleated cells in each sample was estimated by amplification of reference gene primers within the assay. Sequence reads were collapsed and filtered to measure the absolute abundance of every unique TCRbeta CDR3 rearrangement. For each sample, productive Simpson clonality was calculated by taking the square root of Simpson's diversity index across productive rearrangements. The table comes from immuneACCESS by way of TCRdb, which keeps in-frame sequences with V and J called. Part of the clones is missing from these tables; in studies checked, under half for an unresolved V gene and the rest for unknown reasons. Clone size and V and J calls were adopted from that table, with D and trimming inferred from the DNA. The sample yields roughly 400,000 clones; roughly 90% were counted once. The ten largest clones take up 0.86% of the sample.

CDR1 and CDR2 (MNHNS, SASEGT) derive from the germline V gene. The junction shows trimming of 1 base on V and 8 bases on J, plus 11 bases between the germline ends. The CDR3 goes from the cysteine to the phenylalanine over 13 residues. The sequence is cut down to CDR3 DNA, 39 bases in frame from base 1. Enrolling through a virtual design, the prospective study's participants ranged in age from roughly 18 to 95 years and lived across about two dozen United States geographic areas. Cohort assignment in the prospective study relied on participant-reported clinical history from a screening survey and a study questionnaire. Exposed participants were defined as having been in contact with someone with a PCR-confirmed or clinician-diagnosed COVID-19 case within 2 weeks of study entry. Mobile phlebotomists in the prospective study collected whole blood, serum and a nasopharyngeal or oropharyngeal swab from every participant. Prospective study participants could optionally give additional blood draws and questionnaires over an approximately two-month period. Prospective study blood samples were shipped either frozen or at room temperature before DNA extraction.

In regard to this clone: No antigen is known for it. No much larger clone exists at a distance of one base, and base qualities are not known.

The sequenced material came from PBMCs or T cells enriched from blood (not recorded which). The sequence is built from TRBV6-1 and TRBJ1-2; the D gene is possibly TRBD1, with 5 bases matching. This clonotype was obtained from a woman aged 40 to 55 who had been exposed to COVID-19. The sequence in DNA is TGTGCCAGCAGTGAAGGAGGTCGGGGGGGCTACACCTTC. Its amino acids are CASSEGGRGGYTF.